This record concerns one T cell receptor beta chain sequence. The antigen is unknown. The data belong to a study of blood T cells in healthy people across ages. Points from the study as a whole: Unsorted PBMC input precluded a conclusive naive versus antigen-experienced comparison.

The CDR3 loop spans 14 amino acids. V was clipped by 3 bases and J by 3 bases, with 11 bases between them. The germline CDR1 and CDR2 sequences are SGHRS and YFSETQ. A second PCR of roughly 7 to 11 cycles used a sample-barcoded 5' primer and a J-beta primer mix. One entry per CDR3 protein results from TCRdb running MiXCR on the 5' RACE reads. The sample holds about 1.6 million distinct CDR3 sequences, roughly a third seen once. The rearrangement links TRBV5-1 to TRBJ2-3; D may be TRBD2 (5 bases). The sequencing input was blood. The clonotype was recovered from a woman in her twenties or thirties in good health. DNA for the CDR3: TGCGCCAGCAGCTCGACACCGGGGACAGATACGCAGTATTTT. It encodes CASSSTPGTDTQYF.